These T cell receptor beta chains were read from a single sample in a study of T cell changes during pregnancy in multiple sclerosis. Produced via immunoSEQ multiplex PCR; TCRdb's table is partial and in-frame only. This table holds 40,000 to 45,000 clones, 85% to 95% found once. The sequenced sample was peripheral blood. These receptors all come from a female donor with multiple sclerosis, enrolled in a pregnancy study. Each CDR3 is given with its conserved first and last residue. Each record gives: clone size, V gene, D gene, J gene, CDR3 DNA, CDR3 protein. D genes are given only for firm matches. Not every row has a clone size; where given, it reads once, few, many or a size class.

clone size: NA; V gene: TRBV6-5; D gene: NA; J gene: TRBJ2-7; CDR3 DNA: TGTGCCAGCAGTTACCTGGGGGACGAGCAGTACTTC; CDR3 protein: CASSYLGDEQYF
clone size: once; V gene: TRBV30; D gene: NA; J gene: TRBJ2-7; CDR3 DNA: TGTGCCTGGAGTGTTACCGGGACCCTTTCCTGGGAGCAGTACTTC; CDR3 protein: CAWSVTGTLSWEQYF
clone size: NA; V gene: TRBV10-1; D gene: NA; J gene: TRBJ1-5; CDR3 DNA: TGCGCCAGCAGTGAGGGTTGGCAGGGATCCAATCAGCCCCAGCATTTT; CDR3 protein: CASSEGWQGSNQPQHF
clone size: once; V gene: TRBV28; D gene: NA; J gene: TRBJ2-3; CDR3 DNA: TGTGCCAGCAGCCCGGGAGATGGGAAGTACGGCACAGATACGCAGTATTTT; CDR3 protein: CASSPGDGKYGTDTQYF
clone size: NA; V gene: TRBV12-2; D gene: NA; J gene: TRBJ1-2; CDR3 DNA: TGTGCAAGTCGCTTTGATAGACAGGGTAACTATGGCTACACCTTC; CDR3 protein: CASRFDRQGNYGYTF
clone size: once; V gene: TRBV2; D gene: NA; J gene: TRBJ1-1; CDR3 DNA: TGTGCCAGCAGGGGGGGCGGCACTGAAGCTTTCTTT; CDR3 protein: CASRGGGTEAFF
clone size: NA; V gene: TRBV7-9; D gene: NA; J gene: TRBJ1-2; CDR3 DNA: TGTGCCAGCAGCTTAGTCGGCAGCTATGGCTACACCTTC; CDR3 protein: CASSLVGSYGYTF
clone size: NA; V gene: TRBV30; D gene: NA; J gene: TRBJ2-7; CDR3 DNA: TGTGCCTGCTTAGACCAGGGTAAGGCCTACGAGCAGTACTTC; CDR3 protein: CACLDQGKAYEQYF
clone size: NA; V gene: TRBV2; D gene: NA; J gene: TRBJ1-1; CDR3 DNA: TGTGCCAGCCTCGGTGGGAGGAAGGCTGAAGCTTTCTTT; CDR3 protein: CASLGGRKAEAFF
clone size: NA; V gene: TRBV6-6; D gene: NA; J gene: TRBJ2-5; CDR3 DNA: TGTGCCAGCAGTTACTCACGCTCCGGGAGACAAGAGACCCAGTACTTC; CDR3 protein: CASSYSRSGRQETQYF
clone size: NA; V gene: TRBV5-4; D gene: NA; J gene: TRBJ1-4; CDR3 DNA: TGTGCCAGCAGCTTGGTTGGAGGGGCGGGGGAAAAACTGTTTTTT; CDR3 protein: CASSLVGGAGEKLFF
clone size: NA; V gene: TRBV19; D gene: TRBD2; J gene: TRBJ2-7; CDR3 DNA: TGTGCCAGTAGTCAGGCTAGCGGCTACGAGCAGTACTTC; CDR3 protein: CASSQASGYEQYF
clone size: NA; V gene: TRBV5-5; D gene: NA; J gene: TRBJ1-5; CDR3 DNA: TGTGCCAGCAGCCACTACAGGGAACGAGACAATCAGCCCCAGCATTTT; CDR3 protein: CASSHYRERDNQPQHF
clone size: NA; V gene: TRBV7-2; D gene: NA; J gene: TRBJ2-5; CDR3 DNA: TGTGCCAGCAGCCCCGGGCGGAGGGGAGAGACCCAGTACTTC; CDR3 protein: CASSPGRRGETQYF
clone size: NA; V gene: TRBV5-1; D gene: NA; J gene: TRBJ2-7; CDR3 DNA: TGCGCCAGCAGCCCGGGGGGGACAGGGAAGAACGAGCAGTACTTC; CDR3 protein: CASSPGGTGKNEQYF
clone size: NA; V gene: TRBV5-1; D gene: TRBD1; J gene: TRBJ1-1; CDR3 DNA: TGCGCCAGCAGCTTGACGGCGGGACAGGGAGGCACTGAAGCTTTCTTT; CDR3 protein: CASSLTAGQGGTEAFF
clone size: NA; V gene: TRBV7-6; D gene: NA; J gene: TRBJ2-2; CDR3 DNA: TGTGCCAGCAGCTTAGAGGGTATAGCGGAGAACACCGGGGAGCTGTTTTTT; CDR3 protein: CASSLEGIAENTGELFF
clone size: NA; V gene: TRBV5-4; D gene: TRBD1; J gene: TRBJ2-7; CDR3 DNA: TGTGCCAGCAGCTTCGACGCCGGGACAGGCTCCTACGAGCAGTACTTC; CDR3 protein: CASSFDAGTGSYEQYF
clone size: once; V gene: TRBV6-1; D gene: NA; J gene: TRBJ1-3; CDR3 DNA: TGTGCCATCCTGAGACGGGGGCCTGGAAACACCATATATTTT; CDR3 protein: CAILRRGPGNTIYF
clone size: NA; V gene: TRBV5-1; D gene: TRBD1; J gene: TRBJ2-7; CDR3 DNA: TGCGCCAGCAGCTGGACAGGGGGCTACGAGCAGTACTTC; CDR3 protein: CASSWTGGYEQYF
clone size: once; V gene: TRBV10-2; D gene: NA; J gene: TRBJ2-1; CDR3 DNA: TGCGCCAGCAGGCCACAACGGGAGACGCATGAGCAGTTCTTC; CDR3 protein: CASRPQRETHEQFF
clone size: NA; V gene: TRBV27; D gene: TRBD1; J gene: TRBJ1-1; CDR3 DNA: TGTGCCAGCAGTCCCCCCCAGGGGGAGGGAACTGAAGCTTTCTTT; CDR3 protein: CASSPPQGEGTEAFF
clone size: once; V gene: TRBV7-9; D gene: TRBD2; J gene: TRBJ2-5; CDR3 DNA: TGTGCCAGCAGCTCCAATAGCGGGTTCTGGGAGACCCAGTACTTC; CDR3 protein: CASSSNSGFWETQYF
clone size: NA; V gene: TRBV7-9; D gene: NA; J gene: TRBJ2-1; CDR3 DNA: TGTGCCAGCAGTGGGCGTGAGCAGTTCTTC; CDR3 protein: CASSGREQFF
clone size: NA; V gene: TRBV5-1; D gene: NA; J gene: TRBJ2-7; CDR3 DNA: TGCGCCAGCAGCGGACAGAGCTCCTACGAGCAGTACTTC; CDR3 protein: CASSGQSSYEQYF
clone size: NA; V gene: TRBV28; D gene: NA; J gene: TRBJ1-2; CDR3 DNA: TGTGCCAGCAAGGGGGGCGACTATGGCTACACCTTC; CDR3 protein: CASKGGDYGYTF
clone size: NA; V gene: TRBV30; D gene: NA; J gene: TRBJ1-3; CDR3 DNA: TGTGCCTGGAGAGAGAAGACGTTTGGAAACACCATATATTTT; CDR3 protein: CAWREKTFGNTIYF
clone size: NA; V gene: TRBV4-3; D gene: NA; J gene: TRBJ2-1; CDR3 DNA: TGCGCCAGCAGCCGATGGGAGAGAGAGGACTACAATGAGCAGTTCTTC; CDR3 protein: CASSRWEREDYNEQFF
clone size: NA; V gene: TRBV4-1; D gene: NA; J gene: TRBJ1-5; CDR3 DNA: TGCGCCAGCAGCCGAAAGGGCGGTCAGCCCCAGCATTTT; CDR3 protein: CASSRKGGQPQHF
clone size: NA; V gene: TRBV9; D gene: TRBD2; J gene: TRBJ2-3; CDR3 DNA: TGTGCCAGCAGCGTTTTTAGCGGGAGTACAGATACGCAGTATTTT; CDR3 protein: CASSVFSGSTDTQYF
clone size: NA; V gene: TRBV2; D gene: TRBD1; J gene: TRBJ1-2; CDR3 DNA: TGTGCCAGCAGTGAAAGACAGGGATTGTATGGCTACACCTTC; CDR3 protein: CASSERQGLYGYTF
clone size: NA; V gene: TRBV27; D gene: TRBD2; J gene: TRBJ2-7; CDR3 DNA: TGTGCCACTACTAGCGGGAGGAACGAGCAGTACTTC; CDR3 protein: CATTSGRNEQYF
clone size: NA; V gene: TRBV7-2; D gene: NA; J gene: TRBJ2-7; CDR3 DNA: TGTGCCAGCAGCTCTAACTACGAGCAGTACTTC; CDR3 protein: CASSSNYEQYF
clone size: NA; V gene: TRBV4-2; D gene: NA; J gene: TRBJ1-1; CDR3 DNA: TGTGCCAGCAGCCCACGGCAGGGGCAGAGCACTGAAGCTTTCTTT; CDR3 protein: CASSPRQGQSTEAFF
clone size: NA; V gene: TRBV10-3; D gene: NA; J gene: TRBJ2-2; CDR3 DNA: TGTGCCATCAGTGAGAATTTGGACACCGGGGAGCTGTTTTTT; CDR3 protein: CAISENLDTGELFF
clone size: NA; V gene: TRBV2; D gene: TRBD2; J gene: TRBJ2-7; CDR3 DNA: TGTGCCAGCAGTGACTGGGGGCTAGCGGGAGGGCCAACCTACGAGCAGTACTTC; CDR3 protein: CASSDWGLAGGPTYEQYF
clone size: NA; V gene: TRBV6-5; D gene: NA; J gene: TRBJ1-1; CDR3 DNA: TGTGCCAGCAGTTATACGACAGGTGAAGCTTTCTTT; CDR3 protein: CASSYTTGEAFF
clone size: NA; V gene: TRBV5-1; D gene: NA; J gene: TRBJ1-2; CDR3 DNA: TGCGCCAGCAGCTTATCCGACAGCGACTATGGCTACACCTTC; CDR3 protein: CASSLSDSDYGYTF
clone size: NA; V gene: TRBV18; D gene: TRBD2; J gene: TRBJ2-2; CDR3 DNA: TGTGCCAGCTCACCACCGTGGGAGGGGCTCGGGACCGGGGAGCTGTTTTTT; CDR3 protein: CASSPPWEGLGTGELFF
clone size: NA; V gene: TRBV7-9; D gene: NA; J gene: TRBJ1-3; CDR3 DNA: TGTGCCAGCAGCTTAATAATGGGCGGAGATTATGGAAACACCATATATTTT; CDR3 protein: CASSLIMGGDYGNTIYF
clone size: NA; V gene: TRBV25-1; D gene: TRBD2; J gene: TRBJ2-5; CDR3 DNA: TGTGCCAGCAGTGAACTGGGTCGCGGACCGACGGGAGGCGAGACCCAGTACTTC; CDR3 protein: CASSELGRGPTGGETQYF
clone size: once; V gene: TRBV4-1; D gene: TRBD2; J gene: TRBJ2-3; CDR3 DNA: TGCGCCAGCAGCCAAGATTCGGGAGGGCTGACAGATACGCAGTATTTT; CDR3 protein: CASSQDSGGLTDTQYF
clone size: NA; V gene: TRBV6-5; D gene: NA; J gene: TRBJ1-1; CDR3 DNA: TGTGCCAGCAGGGCTATTTTGGGCGCTGAAGCTTTCTTT; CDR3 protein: CASRAILGAEAFF